These 21 T cell receptor beta chains were sequenced from one sample in a study of T-cell memory formation after mild COVID-19 (TCRdb year 2021). Libraries were made using 5' RACE. TCRdb lists the instrument as Illumina NovaSeq 6000. Starting from the raw public reads, TCRdb applied fastp trimming at Q25, assembled clones with MiXCR and retained in-frame beta chains. A single entry per CDR3 protein holds the most common genes and DNA from its merged rows. Across this sample there are about 200,000 distinct CDR3 sequences, with roughly 10% seen only once. The ten most abundant clones make up 3% to 4% of the sample. The sequenced material came from PBMCs or a T cell subset sorted from them (not recorded which). These receptors all stem from a man between 18 and 35 years old who had mild COVID-19 (a few samples of this study predate the infection). The sample titles of this study are shuffled in the database, so cell type and time point are left out; the donor was told from shared clones.

This clonotype was seen ten or more times. The chain has TRBV20-1 and TRBJ2-3; the D gene could be TRBD1 or TRBD2 (5 bases each). The CDR3 contains 15 residues. The germline V gene encodes CDR1 DFQATT and CDR2 SNEGSKA (reference sequence). V lost 3 bases, J lost 6 bases, and 19 bases lay in between. The CDR3 coding sequence is TGCAGTGCTAGCGTGGCAGGGAGCCACGGGGATACGCAGTATTTT. Its protein product is CSASVAGSHGDTQYF.

This clonotype was counted at least ten times. V gene TRBV4-3 combines with J gene TRBJ2-3; 8 bases line up with TRBD1. The J segment lost 2 bases and the V segment lost 2 bases, leaving 3 bases of the junction unmatched. The V gene's germline CDR1 is LGHNA and CDR2 YSLEER. This CDR3 spans 15 amino acids. CDR3 sequence reads: CASSQLTGVTDTQYF. In nucleotides, the CDR3 is TGCGCCAGCAGCCAACTGACAGGGGTCACAGATACGCAGTATTTT.

This clonotype was seen at least ten times. V gene TRBV18 combines with J gene TRBJ2-3; the D is unclear. CDR1 and CDR2 (germline): KGHSH, LQKENI. This CDR3 spans 15 amino acids. Trimming pared 3 bases from V and 0 bases from J, leaving 10 bases between. The CDR3 sequence: CASSPVPLSTDTQYF. CDR3 coding DNA: TGTGCCAGCTCACCCGTACCCCTCAGCACAGATACGCAGTATTTT.

This clonotype turned up a few times. V gene TRBV7-7 combines with J gene TRBJ2-5, with 14 positions matching TRBD2. V gave up 5 bases and J gave up 4 bases; unmatched junction bases: 15. In germline, CDR1 is SSHAT, CDR2 FNYEAQ (reference sequence). This CDR3 spans 19 amino acids. The CDR3 is CASSPRGLAGAHWSETQYF. The DNA of the CDR3 is TGTGCCAGCAGCCCCCGGGGACTAGCGGGGGCACACTGGTCAGAGACCCAGTACTTC.

The genes are TRBV12-3 or TRBV12-4 and TRBJ1-5; 9 bases fit TRBD1. The CDR3 covers 15 residues. With V trimmed by 7 bases and J by 4 bases, 8 bases remained unmatched. The CDR3 DNA is TGTGCCAGCAATACTCGGGACAGGGAGAATCAGCCCCAGCATTTT. Its protein is CASNTRDRENQPQHF.

This clonotype was observed many times. This chain links TRBV7-2 with TRBJ2-2; D is unclear. Germline V gene lookup returns CDR1 SGHTA and CDR2 FQGNSA. The CDR3 is made up of 13 amino acids. The V end lost 4 bases, the J end lost 8 bases, and 11 bases lay between the germline ends. CDR3 loop: CASSSPFVGELFF. The CDR3 DNA is TGTGCCAGCAGCTCCCCGTTTGTGGGGGAGCTGTTTTTT.

In its sample, this clonotype was seen many times. The chain links TRBV20-1 to TRBJ2-7; 8 bases map to TRBD1. Losses at the gene ends were 1 base for V and 5 bases for J; bases not matched to a gene: 4. CDR1 is DFQATT and CDR2 is SNEGSKA in the germline V gene (reference sequence). This CDR3 contains 13 residues. CDR3 sequence reads: CSARGDRMDEQYV. The CDR3 DNA reads TGCAGTGCTAGAGGGGACAGGATGGACGAGCAGTACGTC.

This clonotype has at least ten counts. The chain uses TRBV7-9 and TRBJ1-6; D not certain. Germline-derived CDR1 and CDR2 are SEHNR and FQNEAQ (reference sequence). Trimming cost V 7 bases and J 1 base, with 5 bases left between them. This CDR3 is built from 13 residues. The CDR3 bases are TGTGCCAGCACGCGGTCCTATAATTCACCCCTCCACTTT. It codes for CASTRSYNSPLHF.

In its sample, this clonotype was seen many times. J is TRBJ2-5 and V is TRBV7-2; D gene ambiguous. This CDR3 is 14 amino acids long. From germline, CDR1 is SGHTA and CDR2 FQGNSA. Trimming stripped 4 bases from V and 7 bases from J, with 16 bases between. This CDR3 is CASSSGLQKGTQYF. Written as DNA, the CDR3 is TGTGCCAGCAGCTCGGGCCTCCAGAAGGGGACCCAGTACTTC.

This clonotype was counted between two and nine times. The gene calls are TRBV7-2 and TRBJ2-3; D possibly matches TRBD1 or TRBD2 (5 bases each). With 5 bases removed from V and 2 bases from J, the gap between germline ends came to 14 bases. This CDR3 spans 15 amino acids. Germline V gives CDR1 SGHTA, CDR2 FQGNSA. The CDR3 loop is CASSRDRLNTDTQYF. CDR3 bases: TGTGCCAGCAGCCGGGACCGTCTCAACACAGATACGCAGTATTTT.

This clonotype was found a few times. The rearrangement joins TRBV7-9 to TRBJ2-5; 7 nucleotides line up with TRBD1. V trimming: 5 bases; J trimming: 5 bases; junction bases outside the gene matches: 11. The germline gives CDR1 SEHNR, CDR2 FQNEAQ (reference sequence). The CDR3 runs 15 residues. CDR3 in DNA: TGTGCCAGCAGCCCCAGGGGGACCTTCGGGGAGACCCAGTACTTC. Its protein is CASSPRGTFGETQYF.

This clonotype was counted a few times. This rearrangement joins TRBV6-4 to TRBJ1-5, with 7 bases fitting TRBD1. From germline, CDR1 is MRHNA and CDR2 SNTAGT. The CDR3 runs to 15 residues. After removal of 6 bases from V and 7 bases from J, the junction contained 12 bases not matched to a gene. The CDR3 bases are TGTGCCAGCAGCCCCTCAGGGGCAGGGGGGCAGCCCCAGCATTTT. Translation gives CASSPSGAGGQPQHF.

The rearrangement joins TRBV5-1 to TRBJ2-5, with D possibly TRBD1 on 7 matching bases. CDR3 length: 15 amino acids. Deletions cut 4 bases from V and 3 bases from J, with 16 bases between. Germline V gene data show CDR1 as SGHRS and CDR2 as YFSETQ. The CDR3 region is CASSPQGGTEETQYF. In DNA, the CDR3 is TGCGCCAGCAGCCCACAAGGCGGGACAGAAGAGACCCAGTACTTC. Using reference TRBV5-1 and TRBJ2-5 for the parts outside the CDR3, the full variable domain is KAGVTQTPRYLIKTRGQQVTLSCSPISGHRSVSWYQQTPGQGLQFLFEYFSETQRNKGNFPGRFSGRQFSNSRSEMNVSTLELGDSALYLCASSPQGGTEETQYFGPGTRLLVL.

The gene calls are TRBV4-1 and TRBJ2-5, with 13 bases matching TRBD2. Germline V gene sequence: CDR1 MGHRA, CDR2 YSYEKL. The trim removed 1 base at V and 3 bases at J, leaving 5 bases unmatched. This CDR3 spans 17 amino acids. The CDR3 DNA sequence: TGCGCCAGCAGCCAAGTGACGGGGACTAGCGGGGAAGAGACCCAGTACTTC. It encodes CASSQVTGTSGEETQYF.

This rearrangement joins TRBV19 to TRBJ1-1; no clear D. The CDR3 has 11 residues. Per germline, CDR1 LNHDA and CDR2 SQIVND (reference sequence). Between the trimmed V and J ends, which lost 6 bases and 9 bases, there was a span of 11 bases. The chain's CDR3 is CASREKGKAFF. The CDR3 nucleotides are TGTGCCAGTAGAGAAAAAGGGAAAGCTTTCTTT.

This clonotype was found many times. The gene calls are TRBV7-2 and TRBJ2-5, with 8 bases matching TRBD2. The CDR3 consists of 16 residues. J lost 2 bases, V lost 3 bases, and 8 bases had no gene match. CDR1 is SGHTA and CDR2 is FQGNSA in the germline V gene. Written as DNA, the CDR3 is TGTGCCAGCAGCTTCCTCCTGGCGGGGGGTCAAGAGACCCAGTACTTC. As protein: CASSFLLAGGQETQYF.

There are a few counts of this clonotype. The chain is built from TRBV25-1 and TRBJ2-7; 9 bases match TRBD1. This CDR3 has 15 residues. The trim removed 4 bases at V and 7 bases at J, leaving 11 bases unmatched. Looked up from germline, CDR1 is MGHDK and CDR2 is SYGVNS. The DNA for the CDR3 is TGTGCCAGCAGTGCTACTTGGACAGGGGTCCAGGAGCAGTACTTC. As protein: CASSATWTGVQEQYF.

This clonotype was seen only a few times. The chain carries TRBV12-3 or TRBV12-4 and TRBJ1-2; weak D call: TRBD1 (6 bases). V shed 6 bases and J shed 5 bases, with 10 bases lying between them. This CDR3 has 12 amino acids. The CDR3 sequence: CASSQGRYGYTF. The DNA for the CDR3 is TGTGCCAGCAGCCAGGGGCGGTATGGCTACACCTTC.

This clonotype was picked up a small number of times. This chain connects TRBV7-6 to TRBJ2-7, with 8 bases identical to TRBD1. Germline trimming cut 3 bases from V and 6 bases from J; bases unmatched to any gene: 7. This CDR3 is built from 14 residues. In germline, CDR1 is SGHVS, CDR2 FNYEAQ. The CDR3 DNA sequence: TGTGCCAGCAGCTTCGCGGACAGGGTAACCGAGCAGTACGTC. Its translation is CASSFADRVTEQYV.

This chain uses TRBV6-2 or TRBV6-3 with TRBJ2-5; 8 bases map to TRBD2. CDR1 and CDR2 (germline): MNHEY, SVGEGT. With V trimmed by 6 bases and J by 4 bases, 10 bases remained unmatched. The CDR3 has 15 residues. The CDR3 is CASSSERGQGETQYF. The CDR3 DNA is TGTGCCAGCAGCTCCGAGCGGGGGCAAGGAGAGACCCAGTACTTC.

Only a few counts were recorded for this clonotype. The CDR3 is CAWSIGYQPQHF. Here the CDR3 DNA reads TGTGCCTGGAGTATAGGCTATCAGCCCCAGCATTTT. This chain connects TRBV30 to TRBJ1-5; no definite D call. The CDR3 is made up of 12 amino acids. The V and J ends lost 2 bases and 5 bases respectively, with 7 bases between them. CDR1 and CDR2 from the germline V gene are GTSNPN and SVGIG (reference sequence).